This paragraph covers one T cell receptor beta chain sequence. Antigen: not known. This specimen includes other DNA sequences encoding the same CDR3. This entry is derived from a study of shared clonotypes between healthy human individuals. Looking at the study overall: The study used three CD4 naive, three CD4 memory, two CD8 naive and one CD8 memory plate per donor.

Produced via immunoSEQ multiplex PCR; TCRdb's table is partial and in-frame only. The repertoire holds roughly 700,000 clones, with about 90% as singletons. General study results and limits: Naive subsets generally exceeded memory subsets in estimated richness. A limitation of the genetic and exposure-history diversity represented arose from few donors.

The germline gives CDR1 SQVTM, CDR2 ANQGSEA. V lost 4 bases to trimming and J lost 5 bases, with 5 bases between them. The CDR3 has 10 amino acids. V and J are TRBV29-1 and TRBJ2-5; no definite D call. Input material: memory CD8+ T cells from PBMCs. Subset meaning: CD45RO+ cells pooled with CCR7-negative TemRA cells. The sequence was obtained from a man younger than 35 in good health. Some clones in this sample may be carry-over from other donors' samples. The CDR3 DNA is TGCAGCGTTGTGGGGGAGACCCAGTACTTC. Protein product: CSVVGETQYF.